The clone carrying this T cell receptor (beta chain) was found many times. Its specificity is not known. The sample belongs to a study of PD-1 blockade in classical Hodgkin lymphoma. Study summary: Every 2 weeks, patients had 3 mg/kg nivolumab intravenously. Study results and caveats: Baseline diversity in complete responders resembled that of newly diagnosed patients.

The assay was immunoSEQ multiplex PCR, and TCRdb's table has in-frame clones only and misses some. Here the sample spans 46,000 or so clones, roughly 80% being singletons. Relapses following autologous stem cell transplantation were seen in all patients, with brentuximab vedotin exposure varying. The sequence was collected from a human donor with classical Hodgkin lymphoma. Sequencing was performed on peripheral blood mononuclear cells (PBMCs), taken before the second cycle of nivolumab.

The CDR3 region is CASSLYPGGGNEQFF. The DNA for the CDR3 is TGTGCCAGCAGTCTCTATCCCGGGGGCGGGAATGAGCAGTTCTTC. This chain connects TRBV7-3 to TRBJ2-1; D is possibly TRBD1 or TRBD2 (6 bases each). CDR1 is SGHTA, CDR2 FQGTGA, per germline. This CDR3 has 15 amino acids. V lost 6 bases and J 7 bases, leaving 19 bases between the germline ends.